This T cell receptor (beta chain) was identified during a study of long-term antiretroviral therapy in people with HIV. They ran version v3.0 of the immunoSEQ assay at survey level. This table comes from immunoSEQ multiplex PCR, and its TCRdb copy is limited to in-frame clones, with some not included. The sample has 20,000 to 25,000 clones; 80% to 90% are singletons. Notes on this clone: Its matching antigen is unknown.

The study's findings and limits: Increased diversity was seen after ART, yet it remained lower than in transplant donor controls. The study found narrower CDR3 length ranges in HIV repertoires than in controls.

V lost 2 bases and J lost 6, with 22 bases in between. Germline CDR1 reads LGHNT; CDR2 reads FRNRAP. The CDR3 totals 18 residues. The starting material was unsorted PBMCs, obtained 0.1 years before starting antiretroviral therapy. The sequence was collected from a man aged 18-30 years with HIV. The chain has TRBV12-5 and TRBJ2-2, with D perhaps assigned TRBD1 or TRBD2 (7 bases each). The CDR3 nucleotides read TGTGCTAGTGGTTTGCTTGCGGGACAGCGGGGAGGAGCCGGGGAGCTGTTTTTT. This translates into CASGLLAGQRGGAGELFF.